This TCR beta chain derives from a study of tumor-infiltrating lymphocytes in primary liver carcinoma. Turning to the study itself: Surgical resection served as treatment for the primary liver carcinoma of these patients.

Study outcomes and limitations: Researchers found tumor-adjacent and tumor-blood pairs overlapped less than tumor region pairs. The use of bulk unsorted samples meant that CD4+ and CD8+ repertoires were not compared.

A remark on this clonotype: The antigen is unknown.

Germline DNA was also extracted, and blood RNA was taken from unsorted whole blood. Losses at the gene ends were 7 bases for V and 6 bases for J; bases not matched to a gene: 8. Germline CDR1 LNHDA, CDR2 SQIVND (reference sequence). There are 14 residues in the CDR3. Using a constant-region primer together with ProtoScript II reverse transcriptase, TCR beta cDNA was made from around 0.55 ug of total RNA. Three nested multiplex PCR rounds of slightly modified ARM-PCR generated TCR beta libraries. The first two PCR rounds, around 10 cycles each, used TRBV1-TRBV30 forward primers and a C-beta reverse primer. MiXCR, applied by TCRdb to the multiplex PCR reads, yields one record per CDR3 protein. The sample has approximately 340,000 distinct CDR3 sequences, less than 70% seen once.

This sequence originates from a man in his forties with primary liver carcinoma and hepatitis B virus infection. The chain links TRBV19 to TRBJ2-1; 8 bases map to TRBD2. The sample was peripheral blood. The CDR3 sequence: CASTTGTRRNEQFF. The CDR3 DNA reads TGTGCCAGTACCACCGGGACTAGACGCAATGAGCAGTTCTTC.